A selection of T cell receptor beta chains follows, all from one sample in a study of blood T cell repertoires in COVID-19. Here immunoSEQ multiplex PCR was the method, and the copy in TCRdb shows in-frame clones only, minus some. The sample contains over 95,000 clones, about 89% of which appear only once. Sequencing used peripheral blood. The receptors shown here come from a human donor with acute or convalescent COVID-19. The donor label of this sample is uncertain. The CDR3 runs from the conserved cysteine through the conserved F or W. D genes are given only for firm matches. Expanded clones get a size class; other rows say once, few or many, or leave the size out.

>NA|TRBV18|NA|TRBJ1-5
TGTGCCAGCTCACCGTATGACAACAGGGGCAATCAGCCCCAGCATTTT
CASSPYDNRGNQPQHF
>NA|TRBV18|NA|TRBJ2-1
TGTGCCAGCTCACTTGAACAGGTCCGTAATGAGCAGTTCTTC
CASSLEQVRNEQFF
>NA|TRBV28|NA|TRBJ1-2
TGTGCCAGCAGTCCCGGGAGGTGGCAGCCGATAAGCTATGGCTACACCTTC
CASSPGRWQPISYGYTF
>NA|TRBV2|NA|TRBJ2-1
TGTGCCAGCAGTGCTAGCTCCAGGGGCAATGAGCAGTTCTTC
CASSASSRGNEQFF
>NA|TRBV4-1|once|TRBJ1-3
TGCGCCAGCAGCCAAGACAGGGACACGAGAACAGCTGGAAACACCATATATTTT
CASSQDRDTRTAGNTIYF
>NA|TRBV14|NA|TRBJ2-7
TGTGCCAGCAGCCAAGATCGGCCTAGTAATTTCTACGAGCAGTACTTC
CASSQDRPSNFYEQYF
>TRBD1|TRBV18|NA|TRBJ1-2
TGTGCCAGCTCACGGGACAGGACTAACTATGGCTACACCTTC
CASSRDRTNYGYTF
>NA|TRBV30|NA|TRBJ2-7
TGTGCCTGGAGTGTAACCGGGTACGAGCAGTACTTC
CAWSVTGYEQYF
>TRBD1|TRBV18|NA|TRBJ1-2
TGTGCCAGCTCACTGGGGACAGGGGGCATCTATGGCTACACCTTC
CASSLGTGGIYGYTF
>NA|TRBV11-1|NA|TRBJ2-5
TGTGCCAGCAGCTTAGTTTCAGGGGCCCCAGAGACCCAGTACTTC
CASSLVSGAPETQYF
>NA|TRBV6-2/TRBV6-3|NA|TRBJ1-1
TGTGCCAGCCGCCCCGTGGGAGGGGATAGAGCTTTCTTT
CASRPVGGDRAFF
>NA|TRBV5-1|once|TRBJ2-5
TGCGCCAGCAGGGGCGTAGGGGGGGTCCGAGAGACCCAGTACTTC
CASRGVGGVRETQYF
>NA|TRBV4-1|NA|TRBJ2-3
TGCGCCAGCAAAAAAGGGGGGGGGCGGTCAGATACGCAGTATTTT
CASKKGGGRSDTQYF
>NA|TRBV29-1|once|TRBJ2-7
TGCAGCGCCCGCCCAGGGGGGAACGAGCAGTACTTC
CSARPGGNEQYF
>NA|TRBV9|few|TRBJ2-1
TGTGCCAGCAGCGAACTGGGAGGACCCTACAATGAGCAGTTCTTC
CASSELGGPYNEQFF
>TRBD2|TRBV27|NA|TRBJ2-5
TGTGCCAGCAGTTTATCTAGCGGGGCCGAGGGGACCCAGTACTTC
CASSLSSGAEGTQYF
>NA|TRBV4-1|NA|TRBJ1-6
TGCGCCAGCAGCTCACAGGAATTCCATAATTCACCCCTCCACTTT
CASSSQEFHNSPLHF
>TRBD1|TRBV5-1|NA|TRBJ2-2
TGCGCCACCAGGACAGGGAGGACCGGGGAGCTGTTTTTT
CATRTGRTGELFF
>NA|TRBV2|NA|TRBJ1-3
TGTGCCAGCAGCGAGGCAGGGAGGAGTGGAAACACCATATATTTT
CASSEAGRSGNTIYF
>NA|TRBV6-6|few|TRBJ2-7
TGTGCCAGCAGTCTAGCTAACGGGAGACCAAGCTCCTACGAGCAGTACTTC
CASSLANGRPSSYEQYF
>TRBD2|TRBV11-2|NA|TRBJ2-5
TGTGCCAGCAGTCCTTTAGCGGGGGAAGAGACCCAGTACTTC
CASSPLAGEETQYF
>TRBD2|TRBV27|NA|TRBJ2-2
TGTGCCAGCAGTTTTACGCTACTAGCGGGAGTCACCGGGGAGCTGTTTTTT
CASSFTLLAGVTGELFF
>TRBD1|TRBV18|NA|TRBJ1-4
TGTGCCAGCTCACCATCCGCTGGACAGGCCGAAAAACTGTTTTTT
CASSPSAGQAEKLFF
>NA|TRBV6-5|NA|TRBJ2-1
TGTGCCAGCAGCTTATACAGGATGGACAATGAGCAGTTCTTC
CASSLYRMDNEQFF
>NA|TRBV7-9|NA|TRBJ1-2
TGTGCCAGCAGTCAAAGCTCAGGTTCCTCTAACTATGGCTACACCTTC
CASSQSSGSSNYGYTF
>TRBD1|TRBV2|NA|TRBJ1-1
TGTGCCAGCAGTGGTTACAGGGGAAACACTGAAGCTTTCTTT
CASSGYRGNTEAFF
>NA|TRBV11-3|NA|TRBJ2-7
TGTGCCAGCAGCTTAGGGGGGGGCCTTTCGGATGAGCAGTACTTC
CASSLGGGLSDEQYF
>TRBD2|TRBV7-9|NA|TRBJ2-3
TGTGCCAGCAGCTGGGGATATAGCGGGCCCACAGATACGCAGTATTTT
CASSWGYSGPTDTQYF
>TRBD1|TRBV6-2/TRBV6-3|NA|TRBJ1-4
TGTGCCAGCAGTCTCGGACAGGGGGCGAGTGAAAAACTGTTTTTT
CASSLGQGASEKLFF
>NA|TRBV7-2|NA|TRBJ1-4
TGTGCCAGCAGCACCCTAGGCAGTGCAACTAATGAAAAACTGTTTTTT
CASSTLGSATNEKLFF
>TRBD1|TRBV29-1|NA|TRBJ1-2
TGCAGCGTCAATACACAGGGGGCAAACTATGGCTACACCTTC
CSVNTQGANYGYTF
>TRBD1|TRBV5-4|NA|TRBJ1-4
TGTGCCAGCAGCTCCGACAGGGGGCGGCTCCGGGAGAAACTGTTTTTT
CASSSDRGRLREKLFF
>NA|TRBV27|NA|TRBJ1-5
TGTGCCAGCAGTTTGGTGTTTGGCCAGCCCCAGCATTTT
CASSLVFGQPQHF
>TRBD2|TRBV7-2|once|TRBJ2-1
TGTGCCAGCAGCCCCCCTAGCGGGGGGCTCTACAATGAGCAGTTCTTC
CASSPPSGGLYNEQFF
>NA|TRBV3-1/TRBV3-2|few|TRBJ2-2
TGTGCCAGCAGCCATCGAGAAAACACCGGGGAGCTGTTTTTT
CASSHRENTGELFF
>NA|TRBV19|NA|TRBJ1-4
TGTGCCAGTAGTATAACGGGGGCAACTAATGAAAAACTGTTTTTT
CASSITGATNEKLFF
>TRBD2|TRBV4-2|NA|TRBJ2-1
TGTGCCAGCAGCCATACGGGGGGGCCTATAGCGAATGAGCAGTTCTTC
CASSHTGGPIANEQFF
>NA|TRBV3-1/TRBV3-2|NA|TRBJ2-5
TGTGCCAGCAGCCAAGAAAAAGATCTGGCGGTATTCCAAGAGACCCAGTACTTC
CASSQEKDLAVFQETQYF
>TRBD1|TRBV19|NA|TRBJ1-1
TGTGCCAGTAGTATCCGACAGGGGAGAGGGAACACTGAAGCTTTCTTT
CASSIRQGRGNTEAFF
>TRBD1|TRBV19|NA|TRBJ1-5
TGTGCCAGTAGCGGACAGGCGGGTAAGCCCCAGCATTTT
CASSGQAGKPQHF
>NA|TRBV7-9|NA|TRBJ2-5
TGTGCCAGCAGCCCCCCCGCTCCAGCGGTACAAGAGACCCAGTACTTC
CASSPPAPAVQETQYF
>NA|TRBV9|NA|TRBJ2-3
TGTGCCAGCAGCGCCCGGGGGAGCACAGATACGCAGTATTTT
CASSARGSTDTQYF
>NA|TRBV2|few|TRBJ1-3
TGTGCCAGCAGCGAGGGACAAACTGGAAACACCATATATTTT
CASSEGQTGNTIYF
>NA|TRBV28|once|TRBJ1-2
TGTGCCAGCTCAAGCCGGGGGATCTATGGCTACACCTTC
CASSSRGIYGYTF
>TRBD1|TRBV9|NA|TRBJ2-6
TGTGCCAGCAGCGTGCAGGGGGCATCTGGGGCCAACGTCCTGACTTTC
CASSVQGASGANVLTF
>NA|TRBV7-9|NA|TRBJ1-1
TGTGCCAGCAGCACAGGAGCCCTGAGCCTCAACACTGAAGCTTTCTTT
CASSTGALSLNTEAFF
>TRBD1|TRBV2|NA|TRBJ1-5
TGTGCCAGCAGTGGGGGACAGAATCAGCCCCAGCATTTT
CASSGGQNQPQHF
>TRBD2|TRBV9|NA|TRBJ2-1
TGTGCCAGCAGCGTATTTTCCACTAGCGGGAACGGTGAGCAGTTCTTC
CASSVFSTSGNGEQFF
>NA|TRBV3-1/TRBV3-2|NA|TRBJ2-1
TGTGCCAGCAGCCAAGGGCCGTTCCCCTACAATGAGCAGTTCTTC
CASSQGPFPYNEQFF
>TRBD1|TRBV7-8|NA|TRBJ2-7
TGTGCCAGCAGCCCCCGACAGGGGGCAGTCTACGAGCAGTACTTC
CASSPRQGAVYEQYF
>NA|TRBV6-1|NA|TRBJ1-2
TGTGCCAGCAGTGAACCGGAGCGATATGGCTACACCTTC
CASSEPERYGYTF